Presented here are 6 T cell receptor beta chains from one specimen sequenced in a study of CD8+ T cells in alopecia areata. Treatment here: oral pan-JAK inhibitor, 5-10 mg twice daily. Following RNA extraction, reverse transcription yielded cDNA that acted as the sequencing template. The assay was immunoSEQ multiplex PCR, and TCRdb's table has in-frame clones only and misses some. The repertoire holds 200,000 to 250,000 clones, just over 65% seen once, with more than 0.95% in the top ten. This material consisted of CD4+ T cells sorted from blood, taken around week 42, from a patient treated with tofacitinib. Receptors were obtained from a human donor with alopecia areata.

V gene TRBV30 combines with J gene TRBJ1-6, with a possible D match to TRBD1 (5 bases). The CDR3 has 14 residues. The germline gives CDR1 GTSNPN, CDR2 SVGIG (reference sequence). V lost 1 base and J lost 4, with 8 bases in between. CDR3 sequence (DNA): TGTGCCTGGAGTGGAAGGGGATATAATTCACCCCTCCACTTT. This translates into CAWSGRGYNSPLHF.

This sequence joins TRBV7-9 and TRBJ1-1, with D perhaps matching TRBD1 (6 bases). Germline CDR1 reads SEHNR; CDR2 reads FQNEAQ (reference sequence). There are 13 residues in the CDR3. V lost 5 bases and J 10 bases, leaving 17 bases between the germline ends. This chain's CDR3 is CASSQSQGLRAFF. CDR3 in DNA: TGTGCCAGCAGCCAATCGCAGGGGTTGAGAGCTTTCTTT.

This clone was observed once. This chain joins TRBV6-5 and TRBJ2-1; D gene ambiguous. V lost 8 bases, J lost 0 bases, and 8 bases lay in between. The germline CDR1 and CDR2 sequences are MNHEY and SVGAGI. CDR3 length: 13 residues. The CDR3 loop reads CASSSGSYNEQFF. DNA of the CDR3: TGTGCCAGCTCCTCCGGCTCCTACAATGAGCAGTTCTTC.

The chain recombines TRBV6-5 with TRBJ1-2; D is possibly TRBD1 (5 bases). The germline V gene has CDR1 MNHEY and CDR2 SVGAGI. The CDR3 length is 14 residues. Trimming removed 2 bases from V and 7 bases from J, with 14 bases in between. The CDR3 DNA reads TGTGCCAGCAGTTACACCACGGACATCTTTGGCTACACCTTC. Residues: CASSYTTDIFGYTF.

This clone was found a few times. This chain connects TRBV2 to TRBJ2-2; D unresolved. Between the trimmed V and J ends, which lost 1 base and 7 bases, there was a span of 7 bases. Germline V gene lookup returns CDR1 SNHLY and CDR2 FYNNEI. The CDR3 contains 13 residues. CDR3 nucleotide sequence: TGTGCCAGCAGTGAAGGTGGCAGCGGGGAGCTGTTTTTT. It encodes CASSEGGSGELFF.

The rearrangement uses TRBV5-1 and TRBJ1-1; weak D call: TRBD1 (6 bases). Deletions cut 1 base from V and 1 base from J, with 8 bases between. This CDR3 has 14 residues. Germline V gives CDR1 SGHRS, CDR2 YFSETQ. The CDR3 reads CASSLTGWNTEAFF. The CDR3, as DNA: TGCGCCAGCAGCTTGACAGGGTGGAACACTGAAGCTTTCTTT.